Listed below are T cell receptor beta chains from one sample, sequenced in a study of radiotherapy plus CTLA-4 blockade in lung cancer. Sequenced by immunoSEQ multiplex PCR; TCRdb stores in-frame clones only, minus some. The top ten clones hold under 5.5% of a sample with over 85,000 clones, about 91% of them seen once. This specimen consisted of peripheral blood, obtained from a patient treated with radiotherapy plus ipilimumab. The receptors come from a human donor with non-small cell lung cancer that progressed on radiotherapy plus ipilimumab. Both conserved end residues are part of each CDR3. The D gene is left open where the match is weak.

j_gene,d_gene,v_gene,CDR3aa
TRBJ1-2,-,TRBV4-1,CASSQDPKDSANYGYTF
TRBJ2-2,-,TRBV30,CAWTGGGELFF
TRBJ2-5,-,TRBV27,CASSLWGAGETQYF
TRBJ2-7,TRBD2,TRBV10-1,CASSEGGRAEQYF
TRBJ2-1,-,TRBV5-1,CASSSGRSGYNEQFF
TRBJ2-1,-,TRBV7-9,CASSFGSHNEQFF
TRBJ2-7,-,TRBV19,CASSTSDLYEQYF
TRBJ2-1,-,TRBV12-5,CASVSGAAPLYNEQFF
TRBJ2-7,-,TRBV2,CASSEGPPQTYEQYF
TRBJ2-2,TRBD2,TRBV11-2,CASSRGLAGAGGELFF
TRBJ2-1,-,TRBV7-3,CASSPSGNTYNEQFF
TRBJ2-5,-,TRBV11-3,CASSLDLGQNLQETQYF
TRBJ2-3,TRBD2,TRBV9,CASSPSGGGDTQYF
TRBJ1-2,-,TRBV5-1,CASHSSWGDGYTF
TRBJ2-7,-,TRBV25-1,CASSEVAYEQYF
TRBJ2-7,-,TRBV7-9,CASSAGVYEQYF
TRBJ2-2,TRBD2,TRBV2,CASSELGAGAGELFF
TRBJ2-2,-,TRBV5-1,CASSLFGQGTGELFF
TRBJ2-6,-,TRBV5-4,CASSLAVGGGANVLTF
TRBJ2-1,-,TRBV5-4,CASSLGGEVGNEQFF
TRBJ1-3,-,TRBV5-8,CASSPTGPATIYF
TRBJ1-1,TRBD1,TRBV25-1,CASSDFSRDRGRGTEAFF
TRBJ1-2,TRBD1,TRBV4-1,CASSQSQGANYGYTF
TRBJ1-2,-,TRBV28,CASSFRRGFFGYTF
TRBJ2-7,TRBD2,TRBV7-9,CASSPRLAGAAEQYF
TRBJ2-7,TRBD2,TRBV30,CAWSVGLAGVAEQYF
TRBJ2-1,-,TRBV27,CASSMDSPSNYNEQFF
TRBJ2-7,-,TRBV30,CALDLGTPSYEQYF
TRBJ2-3,TRBD2,TRBV2,CASSEGLAVKDTQYF
TRBJ2-7,-,TRBV5-1,CASSLTGGAYYEQYF
TRBJ1-2,-,TRBV6-6,CASSVGPASNYGYTF
TRBJ1-5,TRBD1,TRBV7-2,CDSSFGQGNQPQHF
TRBJ2-3,TRBD2,TRBV28,CASDWGLRASGISDTQYF
TRBJ1-2,-,TRBV6-5,CASSYDRSGFYGYTF
TRBJ2-1,TRBD1,TRBV15,CATSIGTGGFEQFF
TRBJ2-6,-,TRBV2,CASSERHSGANVLTF
TRBJ2-3,-,TRBV19,CASVGIQYSDTQYF
TRBJ1-2,TRBD1,TRBV25-1,CASSEVGRGLHGYTF
TRBJ2-3,-,TRBV27,CASSLSGSTDTQYF
TRBJ1-1,-,TRBV7-7,CASSLLTRGKTEAFF
TRBJ2-1,TRBD2,TRBV7-2,CASSPSFSGSSYNEQFF